Below, 9 T cell receptor beta chains from the same sample are listed, as sequenced in a study of cytomegalovirus exposure and HLA in healthy donors. PCR primers comprised 60 Vbeta and 13 Jbeta primers. Libraries were prepared by immunoSEQ multiplex PCR; TCRdb keeps only in-frame clonotypes and omits some of them. The data show 90,000 to 120,000 clones, under 85% seen once. Source material: PBMCs. These receptors all stem from a male donor in good health and CMV-seronegative.

The chain combines TRBV7-9 with TRBJ2-3; 8 nucleotides line up with TRBD2. The CDR3 loop spans 18 amino acids. V trimming: 1 base; J trimming: 2 bases; junction bases outside the gene matches: 11. Germline V gives CDR1 SEHNR, CDR2 FQNEAQ (reference sequence). The CDR3 protein is CASSLEMGAGEDTDTQYF. CDR3 bases: TGTGCCAGCAGCTTAGAGATGGGAGCGGGGGAAGACACAGATACGCAGTATTTT.

This chain joins TRBV7-2 and TRBJ2-7; 9 nucleotides align to TRBD1. This CDR3 has 13 amino acids. The ends lost 5 bases at V and 3 bases at J; junction bases unmatched: 2. Germline loops: CDR1 SGHTA, CDR2 FQGNSA. CDR3 protein: CASSKGQGYEQYF. In nucleotides, the CDR3 is TGTGCCAGCAGCAAGGGACAGGGCTACGAGCAGTACTTC. Together with reference TRBV7-2 and TRBJ2-7, the CDR3 gives the full variable domain: GAGVSQSPSNKVTEKGKDVELRCDPISGHTALYWYRQSLGQGLEFLIYFQGNSAPDKSGLPSDRFSAERTGGSVSTLTIQRTQQEDSAVYLCASSKGQGYEQYFGPGTRLTVT.

The CDR3 DNA sequence: TGTGCCAGCAGCATCGGGTCATACAATGAGCAGTTCTTC. Encoded protein: CASSIGSYNEQFF. The V gene is TRBV5-4, the J gene TRBJ2-1, with D hard to call. The germline V gene has CDR1 SGHNT and CDR2 YYREEE (reference sequence). The CDR3 sequence is 13 residues long. The V gene lost 4 bases and the J gene lost 4 bases, with 9 bases spanning the gap. Based on the CDR3 plus reference TRBV5-4 and TRBJ2-1, the full variable domain is ETGVTQSPTHLIKTRGQQVTLRCSSQSGHNTVSWYQQALGQGPQFIFQYYREEENGRGNFPPRFSGLQFPNYSSELNVNALELDDSALYLCASSIGSYNEQFFGPGTRLTVL.

CDR3 residues: CASSKLAGGSYNEQFF. The CDR3, as DNA: TGTGCCAGCAGTAAACTAGCGGGAGGGTCCTACAATGAGCAGTTCTTC. The chain joins TRBV2 to TRBJ2-1; 13 bases match TRBD2. This CDR3 has 16 residues. The V segment lost 5 bases and the J segment 1 base; nucleotides outside the gene matches: 2. In germline, CDR1 is SNHLY, CDR2 FYNNEI.

This clone appeared once. The chain uses TRBV19 and TRBJ1-5, with D uncertain. CDR1 is LNHDA, CDR2 SQIVND, per germline (reference sequence). The CDR3 has 13 amino acids. With 0 bases removed from V and 6 bases from J, the gap between germline ends came to 6 bases. The CDR3 sequence is CASSIDLSQPQHF. The DNA for the CDR3 is TGTGCCAGTAGTATAGATCTGTCTCAGCCCCAGCATTTT.

The chain combines TRBV11-2 with TRBJ1-1; the match to TRBD1 covers 9 bases. Germline CDR1 is SGHAT and CDR2 is FQNNGV. The CDR3 loop spans 16 amino acids. J was trimmed by 0 bases and V by 6 bases; bases with no gene match: 8. DNA for the CDR3: TGTGCCAGCAGTTATACAGGGGGCATAATGAACACTGAAGCTTTCTTT. Its protein product is CASSYTGGIMNTEAFF.

The chain has TRBV19 and TRBJ2-1; 10 bases match TRBD1. Per the germline V gene, CDR1 is LNHDA and CDR2 is SQIVND (reference sequence). V lost 4 bases and J lost 4; bases outside the gene matches: 7. The CDR3 runs to 16 residues. The CDR3 spells CASSTRQGAVYNEQFF. CDR3 coding DNA: TGTGCCAGTAGTACACGACAGGGGGCCGTATACAATGAGCAGTTCTTC.

The rearrangement uses TRBV29-1 and TRBJ1-5; D may be TRBD1 (5 bases). Germline loops: CDR1 SQVTM, CDR2 ANQGSEA. The V and J ends lost 7 bases and 0 bases respectively, with 13 bases between them. The CDR3 runs to 14 residues. The CDR3 is CSAGGGSSNQPQHF. CDR3 bases: TGCAGCGCCGGGGGGGGGTCTAGCAATCAGCCCCAGCATTTT.

The chain carries TRBV5-1 and TRBJ2-7; D is unresolved. This CDR3 spans 12 amino acids. Germline V lookup: CDR1 SGHRS, CDR2 YFSETQ. Trimming removed 0 bases at V and 5 bases at J, with 6 bases between. This CDR3 reads CASSLGANEQYF. The CDR3 DNA reads as TGCGCCAGCAGCTTGGGTGCGAACGAGCAGTACTTC.